This paragraph reports one T cell receptor (beta chain). Its antigen is unknown. Sequencing used immunoSEQ multiplex PCR; TCRdb keeps in-frame clones, though not all of them. The sample records 150,000 to 250,000 clones, approximately 82% being singletons. The data were obtained in a study of cytomegalovirus exposure and HLA in healthy donors. Study-level results: In vitro testing confirmed three CMV-associated chains as specific for CMV antigens.

There are 14 residues in the CDR3. The J segment lost 0 bases and the V segment lost 6 bases, leaving 5 bases of the junction unmatched. Germline lookup yields CDR1 MNHEY and CDR2 SVGAGI. The sample consisted of PBMCs. This sequence joins TRBV6-5 and TRBJ2-7, with 7 bases lining up with TRBD1. This sequence originates from a woman aged 25 to 45 in good health and CMV-seropositive. The chain's CDR3 is CASRKRDSSYEQYF. Here the CDR3 DNA reads TGTGCCAGCAGGAAACGGGACAGCTCCTACGAGCAGTACTTC.